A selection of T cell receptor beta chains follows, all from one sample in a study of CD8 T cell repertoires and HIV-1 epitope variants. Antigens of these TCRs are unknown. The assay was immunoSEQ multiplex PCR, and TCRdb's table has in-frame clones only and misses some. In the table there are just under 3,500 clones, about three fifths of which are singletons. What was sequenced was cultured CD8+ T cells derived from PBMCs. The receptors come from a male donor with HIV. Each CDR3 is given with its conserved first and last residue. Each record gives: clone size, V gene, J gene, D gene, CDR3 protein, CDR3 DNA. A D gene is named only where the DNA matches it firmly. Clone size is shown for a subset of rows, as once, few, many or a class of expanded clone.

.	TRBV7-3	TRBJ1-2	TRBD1	CASSLDRGPPYLYGYTF	TGTGCCAGCAGCTTAGACAGGGGGCCTCCTTACTTATATGGCTACACCTTC
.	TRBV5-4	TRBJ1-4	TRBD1	CASSFRTGDPTNEKLFF	TGTGCCAGCAGCTTTAGGACAGGTGACCCAACTAATGAAAAACTGTTTTTT
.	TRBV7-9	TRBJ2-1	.	CASSLVGGNEQFF	TGTGCCAGCAGCTTAGTGGGGGGCAATGAGCAGTTCTTC
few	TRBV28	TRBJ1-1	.	CASTLGNTEAFF	TGTGCCAGCACATTGGGGAACACTGAAGCTTTCTTT
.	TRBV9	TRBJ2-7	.	CASSVEGSYEQYF	TGTGCCAGCAGCGTAGAAGGGTCCTACGAGCAGTACTTC
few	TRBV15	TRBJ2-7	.	CATSRDWAVKSYEQYF	TGTGCCACCAGCAGAGATTGGGCAGTCAAATCCTACGAGCAGTACTTC
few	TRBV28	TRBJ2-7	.	CASSLYGSYEQYF	TGTGCCAGCAGTTTATACGGCTCCTACGAGCAGTACTTC
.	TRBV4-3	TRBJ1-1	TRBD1	CASSPRGLNTEAFF	TGCGCCAGCAGTCCTAGGGGGCTGAACACTGAAGCTTTCTTT
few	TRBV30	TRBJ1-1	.	CAWSGWGSLSGTEAFF	TGTGCCTGGAGTGGATGGGGGAGCTTGTCTGGCACTGAAGCTTTCTTT
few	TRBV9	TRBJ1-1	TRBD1	CASSVGQVSEAFF	TGTGCCAGCAGCGTCGGACAGGTTTCTGAAGCTTTCTTT
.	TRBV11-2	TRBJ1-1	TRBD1	CASSPGTGGPNTEAFF	TGTGCCAGCAGTCCCGGGACAGGGGGCCCGAACACTGAAGCTTTCTTT
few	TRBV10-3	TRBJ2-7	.	CAISPPDTSYEQYF	TGTGCCATCAGTCCTCCGGACACATCCTACGAGCAGTACTTC
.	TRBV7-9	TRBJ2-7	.	CASSPTLGQGAYEQYF	TGTGCCAGCAGCCCCACCTTAGGACAAGGGGCCTACGAGCAGTACTTC
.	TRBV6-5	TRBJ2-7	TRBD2	CASSGLAEAYEQYF	TGTGCCAGCAGTGGACTAGCGGAGGCCTACGAGCAGTACTTC
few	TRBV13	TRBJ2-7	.	CASSLGGDTYEQYF	TGTGCCAGCAGCTTAGGGGGGGATACTTACGAGCAGTACTTC
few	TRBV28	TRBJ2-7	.	CASKEKGLYEQYF	TGTGCCAGCAAAGAGAAAGGATTGTACGAGCAGTACTTC
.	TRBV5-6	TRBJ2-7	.	CASSSDRSYEQYF	TGTGCCAGCAGCAGCGACAGGAGTTACGAGCAGTACTTC
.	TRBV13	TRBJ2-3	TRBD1	CASSFLPDRVADTQYF	TGTGCCAGCAGCTTCTTACCGGACAGGGTTGCGGATACGCAGTATTTT
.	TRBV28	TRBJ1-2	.	CASSLPGGYTF	TGTGCCAGCAGTCTGCCGGGAGGCTACACCTTC
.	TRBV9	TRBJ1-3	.	CASSAGARGNTIYF	TGTGCCAGCAGCGCCGGGGCTCGCGGAAACACCATATATTTT
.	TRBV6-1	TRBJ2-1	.	CASRALPQGNEQFF	TGTGCCAGCAGGGCGCTTCCCCAGGGAAATGAGCAGTTCTTC
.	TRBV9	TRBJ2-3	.	CASSVSSGEGADTQYF	TGTGCCAGCAGCGTATCTAGCGGAGAGGGGGCAGATACGCAGTATTTT
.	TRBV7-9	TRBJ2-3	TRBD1	CASSHDRVDTQYF	TGTGCCAGCAGCCACGACAGGGTAGATACGCAGTATTTT
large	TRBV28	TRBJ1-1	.	CATFPTGSNTEAFF	TGTGCCACCTTTCCGACAGGCTCGAACACTGAAGCTTTCTTT
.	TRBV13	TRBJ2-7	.	CASSSSSYEQYF	TGTGCCAGCAGCTCATCGTCCTACGAGCAGTACTTC
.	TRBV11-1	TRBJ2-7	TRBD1	CASSLGSGTGMYEQYF	TGTGCCAGCAGCTTAGGCTCCGGGACAGGGATGTACGAGCAGTACTTC
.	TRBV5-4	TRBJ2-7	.	CASSLASYEQYF	TGTGCCAGCAGTCTGGCCTCCTACGAGCAGTACTTC
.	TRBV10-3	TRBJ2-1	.	CAIRGPGLGVNEQFF	TGTGCCATCAGGGGGCCTGGCCTAGGGGTCAATGAGCAGTTCTTC
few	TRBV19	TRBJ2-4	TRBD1	CASSISDRALGIQYF	TGTGCCAGTAGTATAAGCGACAGGGCGTTGGGCATTCAGTACTTC
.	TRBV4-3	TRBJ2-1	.	CASSQAPLPLDLDEQFF	TGCGCCAGCAGCCAAGCCCCCCTACCACTAGATCTAGATGAGCAGTTCTTC
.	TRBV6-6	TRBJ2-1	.	CATLQPYNEQFF	TGTGCCACCCTGCAACCCTACAATGAGCAGTTCTTC
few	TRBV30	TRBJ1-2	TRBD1	CAWSVQGADGYTF	TGTGCCTGGAGTGTACAGGGGGCGGATGGCTACACCTTC
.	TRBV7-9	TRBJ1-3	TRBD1	CASRRDRGQSSGNTIYF	TGTGCCAGCAGGAGGGACAGGGGTCAAAGCTCTGGAAACACCATATATTTT
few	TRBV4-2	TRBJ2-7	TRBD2	CASSQAGGEQYF	TGTGCCAGCAGCCAAGCGGGGGGCGAGCAGTACTTC
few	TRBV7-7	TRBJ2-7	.	CASSPDSSYEQYF	TGTGCCAGCAGCCCGGACAGTTCCTACGAGCAGTACTTC
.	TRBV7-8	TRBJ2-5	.	CASSILGETQYF	TGTGCCAGCAGCATCCTGGGGGAGACCCAGTACTTC
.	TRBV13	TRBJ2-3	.	CASSLVGSGDSTDTQYF	TGTGCCAGCAGCTTAGTAGGTTCAGGGGATAGCACAGATACGCAGTATTTT
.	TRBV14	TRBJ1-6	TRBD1	CASSQTTGANSPLHF	TGTGCCAGCAGCCAAACGACAGGGGCGAATTCACCCCTCCACTTT
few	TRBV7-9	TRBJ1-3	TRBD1	CAAEDRGNTIYF	TGTGCCGCGGAGGACAGGGGAAACACCATATATTTT
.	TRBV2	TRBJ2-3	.	CASSELGVVGTDTQYF	TGTGCCAGCAGTGAATTGGGGGTGGTCGGCACAGATACGCAGTATTTT
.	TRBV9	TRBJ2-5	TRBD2	CASSSLTLAGGRETQYF	TGTGCCAGCAGCTCACTGACGCTAGCGGGGGGGCGGGAGACCCAGTACTTC